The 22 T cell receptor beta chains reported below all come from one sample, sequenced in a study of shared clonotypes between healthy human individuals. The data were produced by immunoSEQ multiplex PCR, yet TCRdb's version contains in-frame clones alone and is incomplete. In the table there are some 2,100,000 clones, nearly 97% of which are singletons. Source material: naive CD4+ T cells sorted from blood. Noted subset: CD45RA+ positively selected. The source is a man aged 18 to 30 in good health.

CDR3 protein: CASSNQAVGSYEQYF. As DNA, the CDR3 is TGTGCCAGTAGTAACCAAGCCGTCGGATCCTACGAGCAGTACTTC. This chain connects TRBV19 to TRBJ2-7; D remains unclear. From germline, CDR1 is LNHDA and CDR2 SQIVND (reference sequence). V lost 4 bases and J lost 1, with 14 bases in between. The CDR3 sequence is 15 residues long.

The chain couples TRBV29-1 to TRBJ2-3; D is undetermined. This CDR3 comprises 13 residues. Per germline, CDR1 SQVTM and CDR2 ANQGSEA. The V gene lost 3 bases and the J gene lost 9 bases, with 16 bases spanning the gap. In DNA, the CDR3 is TGCAGCGTTGAGCCTCCACCGGGCTTGACGCAGTATTTT. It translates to CSVEPPPGLTQYF.

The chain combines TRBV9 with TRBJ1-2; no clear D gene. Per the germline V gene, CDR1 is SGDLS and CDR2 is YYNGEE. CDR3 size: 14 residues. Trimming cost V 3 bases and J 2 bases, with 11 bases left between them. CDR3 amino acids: CASSAVTGNYGYTF. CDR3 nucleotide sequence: TGTGCCAGCAGCGCCGTGACGGGCAACTATGGCTACACCTTC.

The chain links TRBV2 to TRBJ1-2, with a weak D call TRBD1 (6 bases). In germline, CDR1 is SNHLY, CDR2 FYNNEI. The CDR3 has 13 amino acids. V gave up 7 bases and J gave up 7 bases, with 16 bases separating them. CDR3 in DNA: TGTGCCAGCACGGGAACAGGGATCGGTGGCTACACCTTC. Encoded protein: CASTGTGIGGYTF.

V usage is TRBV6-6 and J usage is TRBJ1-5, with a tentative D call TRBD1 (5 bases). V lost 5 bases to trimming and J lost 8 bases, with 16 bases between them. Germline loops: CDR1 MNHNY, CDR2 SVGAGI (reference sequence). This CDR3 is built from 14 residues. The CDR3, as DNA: TGTGCCAGCAGTACCCCTCCCAGGGCTGAGCCCCAGCATTTT. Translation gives CASSTPPRAEPQHF.

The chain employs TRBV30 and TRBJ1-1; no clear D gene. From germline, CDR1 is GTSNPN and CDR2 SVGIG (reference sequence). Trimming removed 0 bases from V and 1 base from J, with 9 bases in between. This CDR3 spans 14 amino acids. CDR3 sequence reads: CAWSVGLANTEAFF. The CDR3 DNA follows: TGTGCCTGGAGTGTAGGGCTGGCGAACACTGAAGCTTTCTTT.

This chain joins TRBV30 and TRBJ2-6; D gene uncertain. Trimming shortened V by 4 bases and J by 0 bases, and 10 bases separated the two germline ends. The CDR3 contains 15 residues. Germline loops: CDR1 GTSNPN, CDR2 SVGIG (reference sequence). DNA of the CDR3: TGTGCCTGGACGGCCGTAAGCTCTGGGGCCAACGTCCTGACTTTC. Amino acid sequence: CAWTAVSSGANVLTF.

CDR3 loop: CASRRGVEKLFF. The CDR3 DNA reads TGTGCCAGCAGACGGGGTGTCGAAAAACTGTTTTTT. J is TRBJ1-4 and V is TRBV11-2; D gene unclear. The V gene's germline CDR1 is SGHAT and CDR2 FQNNGV. V lost 6 bases and J lost 8, with 10 bases in between. CDR3 length: 12 residues.

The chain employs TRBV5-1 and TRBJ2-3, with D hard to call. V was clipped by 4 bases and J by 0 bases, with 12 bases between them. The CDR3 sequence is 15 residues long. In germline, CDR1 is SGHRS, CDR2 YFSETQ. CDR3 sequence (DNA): TGCGCCAGCAGCGAGAACGGAATCAGCACAGATACGCAGTATTTT. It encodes CASSENGISTDTQYF.

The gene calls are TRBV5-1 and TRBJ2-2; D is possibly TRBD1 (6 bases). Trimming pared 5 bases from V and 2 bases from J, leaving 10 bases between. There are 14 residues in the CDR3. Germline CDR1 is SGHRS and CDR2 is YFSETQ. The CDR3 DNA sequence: TGCGCCAGCAGAGGGGGTCCTAACACCGGGGAGCTGTTTTTT. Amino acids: CASRGGPNTGELFF.

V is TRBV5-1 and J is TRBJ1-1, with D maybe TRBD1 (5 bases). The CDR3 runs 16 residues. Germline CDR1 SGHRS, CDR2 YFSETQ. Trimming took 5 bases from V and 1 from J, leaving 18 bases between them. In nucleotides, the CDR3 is TGCGCCAGCAGACCCCGGGGGGGTGCGGGGAACACTGAAGCTTTCTTT. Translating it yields CASRPRGGAGNTEAFF.

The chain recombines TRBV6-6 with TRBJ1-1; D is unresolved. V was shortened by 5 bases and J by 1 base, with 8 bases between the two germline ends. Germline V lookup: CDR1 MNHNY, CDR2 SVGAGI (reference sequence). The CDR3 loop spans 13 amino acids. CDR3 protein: CASSKHKNTEAFF. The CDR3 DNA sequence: TGTGCCAGCAGTAAACACAAGAACACTGAAGCTTTCTTT.

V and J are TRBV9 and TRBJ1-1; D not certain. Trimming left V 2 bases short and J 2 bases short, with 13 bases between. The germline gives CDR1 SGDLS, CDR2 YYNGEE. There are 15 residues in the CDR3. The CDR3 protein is CASSVGNPPNTEAFF. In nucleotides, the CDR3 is TGTGCCAGCAGCGTGGGAAATCCCCCTAACACTGAAGCTTTCTTT.

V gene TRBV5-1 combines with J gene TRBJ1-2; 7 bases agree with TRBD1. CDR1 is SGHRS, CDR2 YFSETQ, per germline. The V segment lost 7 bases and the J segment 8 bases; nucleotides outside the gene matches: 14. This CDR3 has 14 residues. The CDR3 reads CASRRAGGRPGYTF. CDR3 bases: TGCGCCAGCCGGAGGGCAGGGGGACGACCGGGCTACACCTTC.

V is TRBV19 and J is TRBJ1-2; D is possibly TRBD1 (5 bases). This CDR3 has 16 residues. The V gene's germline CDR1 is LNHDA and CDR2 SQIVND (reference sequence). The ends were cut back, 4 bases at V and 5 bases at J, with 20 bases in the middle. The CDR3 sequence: CASSTRGAGLGYGYTF. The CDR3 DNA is TGTGCCAGTAGTACCCGAGGAGCAGGGCTTGGATATGGCTACACCTTC.

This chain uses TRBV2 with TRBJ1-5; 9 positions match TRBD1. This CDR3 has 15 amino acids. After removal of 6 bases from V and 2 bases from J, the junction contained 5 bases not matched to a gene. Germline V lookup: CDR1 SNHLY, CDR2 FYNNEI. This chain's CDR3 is CASRPDRGGNQPQHF. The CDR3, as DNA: TGTGCCAGCAGGCCGGACAGGGGTGGCAATCAGCCCCAGCATTTT.

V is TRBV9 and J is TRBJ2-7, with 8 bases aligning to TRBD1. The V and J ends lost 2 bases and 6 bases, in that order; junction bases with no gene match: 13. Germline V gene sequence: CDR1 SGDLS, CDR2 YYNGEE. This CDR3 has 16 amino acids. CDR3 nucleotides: TGTGCCAGCAGCGTCCAAGGTTCGACAGGGGTCTCCGAGCAGTACTTC. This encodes CASSVQGSTGVSEQYF.

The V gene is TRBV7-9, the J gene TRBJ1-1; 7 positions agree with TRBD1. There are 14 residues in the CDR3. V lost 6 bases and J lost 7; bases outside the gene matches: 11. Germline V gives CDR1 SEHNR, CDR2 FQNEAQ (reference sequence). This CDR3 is CASSPDRDIGEAFF. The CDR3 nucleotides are TGTGCCAGCAGTCCCGACAGGGATATAGGTGAAGCTTTCTTT.

CDR3 in amino acids: CASSPTTWQETQYF. CDR3 nucleotide sequence: TGTGCCAGCTCACCCACGACGTGGCAAGAGACCCAGTACTTC. The V gene is TRBV18, the J gene TRBJ2-5, with no clear D. The CDR3 loop spans 14 amino acids. Between the trimmed V and J ends, which lost 3 bases and 2 bases, there was a span of 10 bases. Per germline, CDR1 KGHSH and CDR2 LQKENI. Full variable domain (remainder filled in from reference TRBV18 and TRBJ2-5): NAGVMQNPRHLVRRRGQEARLRCSPMKGHSHVYWYRQLPEEGLKFMVYLQKENIIDESGMPKERFSAEFPKEGPSILRIQQVVRGDSAAYFCASSPTTWQETQYFGPGTRLLVL.

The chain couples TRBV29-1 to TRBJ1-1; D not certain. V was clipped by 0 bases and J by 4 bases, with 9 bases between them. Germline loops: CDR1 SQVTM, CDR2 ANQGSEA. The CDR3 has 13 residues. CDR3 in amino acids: CSVEDDKVTEAFF. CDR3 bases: TGCAGCGTTGAAGATGATAAGGTCACTGAAGCTTTCTTT.

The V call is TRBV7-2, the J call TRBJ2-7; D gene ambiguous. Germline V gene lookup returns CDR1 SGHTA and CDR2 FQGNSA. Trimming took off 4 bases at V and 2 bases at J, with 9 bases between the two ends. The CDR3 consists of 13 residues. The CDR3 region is CASSSTYAYEQYF. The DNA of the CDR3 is TGTGCCAGCAGCTCGACCTATGCCTACGAGCAGTACTTC.

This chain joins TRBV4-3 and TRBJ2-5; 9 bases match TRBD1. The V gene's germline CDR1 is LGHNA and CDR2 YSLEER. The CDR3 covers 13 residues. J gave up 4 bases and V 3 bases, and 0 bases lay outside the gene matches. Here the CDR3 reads CASSQGQGETQYF. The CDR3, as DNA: TGCGCCAGCAGCCAGGGACAGGGAGAGACCCAGTACTTC.